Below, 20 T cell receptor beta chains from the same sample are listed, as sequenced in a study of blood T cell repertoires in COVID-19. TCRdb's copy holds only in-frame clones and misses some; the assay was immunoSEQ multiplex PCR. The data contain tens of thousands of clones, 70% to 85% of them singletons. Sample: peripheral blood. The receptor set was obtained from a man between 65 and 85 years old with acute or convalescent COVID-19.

Written as DNA, the CDR3 is TGTGCCTGGAGTCCCACGGGGACAGGGACCTACAATGAGCAGTTCTTC. Translating it yields CAWSPTGTGTYNEQFF. The V call is TRBV30, the J call TRBJ2-1; 9 nucleotides agree with TRBD1. V shed 2 bases and J 2 bases; nucleotides not matched to a gene: 7. This CDR3 contains 16 residues. The V gene's germline CDR1 is GTSNPN and CDR2 SVGIG (reference sequence).

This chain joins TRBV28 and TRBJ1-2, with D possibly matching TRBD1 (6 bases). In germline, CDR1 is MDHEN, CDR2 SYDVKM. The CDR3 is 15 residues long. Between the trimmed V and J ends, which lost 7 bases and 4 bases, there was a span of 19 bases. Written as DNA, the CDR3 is TGTGCCAGCACCACTTGGGGGCGCTCTAGCTATGGCTACACCTTC. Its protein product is CASTTWGRSSYGYTF.

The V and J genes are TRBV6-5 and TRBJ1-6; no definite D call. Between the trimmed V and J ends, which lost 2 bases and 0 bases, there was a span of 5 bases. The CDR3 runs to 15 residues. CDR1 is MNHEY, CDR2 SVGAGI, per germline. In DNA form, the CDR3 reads TGTGCCAGCAGTTACCGGAGCTCCTATAATTCACCCCTCCACTTT. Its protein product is CASSYRSSYNSPLHF.

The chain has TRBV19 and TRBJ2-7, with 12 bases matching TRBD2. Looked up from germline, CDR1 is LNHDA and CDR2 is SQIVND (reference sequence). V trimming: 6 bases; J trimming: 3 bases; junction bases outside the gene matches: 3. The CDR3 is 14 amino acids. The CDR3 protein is CASSRTSGDYEQYF. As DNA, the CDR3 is TGTGCCAGTAGCCGGACTAGCGGGGACTACGAGCAGTACTTC.

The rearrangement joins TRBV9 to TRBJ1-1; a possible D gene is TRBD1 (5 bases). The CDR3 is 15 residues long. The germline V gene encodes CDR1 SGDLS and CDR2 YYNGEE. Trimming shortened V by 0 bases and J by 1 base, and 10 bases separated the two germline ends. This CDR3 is CASSVVKGQNTEAFF. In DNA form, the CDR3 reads TGTGCCAGCAGCGTAGTGAAGGGGCAGAACACTGAAGCTTTCTTT.

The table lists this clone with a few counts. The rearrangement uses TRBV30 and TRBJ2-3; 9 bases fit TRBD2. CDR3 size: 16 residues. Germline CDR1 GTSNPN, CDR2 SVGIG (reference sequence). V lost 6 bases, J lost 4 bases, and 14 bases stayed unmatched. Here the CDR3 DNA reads TGTGCCTGTCAAACGTGGATAGCGGGAGTCGCAGATACGCAGTATTTT. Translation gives CACQTWIAGVADTQYF.

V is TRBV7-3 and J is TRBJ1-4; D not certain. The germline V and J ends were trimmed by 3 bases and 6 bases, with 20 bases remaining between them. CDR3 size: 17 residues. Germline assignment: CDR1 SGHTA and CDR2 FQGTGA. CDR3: CASSLRPNSWSDEKLFF. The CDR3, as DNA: TGTGCCAGCAGCTTGCGGCCCAACTCCTGGTCGGATGAAAAACTGTTTTTT.

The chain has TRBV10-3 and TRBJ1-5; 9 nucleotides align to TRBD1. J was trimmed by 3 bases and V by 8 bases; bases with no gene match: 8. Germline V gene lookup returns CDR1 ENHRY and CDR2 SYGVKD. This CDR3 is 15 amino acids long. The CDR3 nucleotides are TGTGCCATCCGACGGGGGACAGGGCCCAATCAGCCCCAGCATTTT. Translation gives CAIRRGTGPNQPQHF.

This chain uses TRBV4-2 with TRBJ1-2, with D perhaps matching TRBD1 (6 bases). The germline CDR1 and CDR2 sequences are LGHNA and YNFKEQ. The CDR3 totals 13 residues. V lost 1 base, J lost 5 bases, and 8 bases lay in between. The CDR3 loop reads CASSQGQVYGYTF. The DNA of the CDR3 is TGTGCCAGCAGCCAAGGACAGGTGTATGGCTACACCTTC.

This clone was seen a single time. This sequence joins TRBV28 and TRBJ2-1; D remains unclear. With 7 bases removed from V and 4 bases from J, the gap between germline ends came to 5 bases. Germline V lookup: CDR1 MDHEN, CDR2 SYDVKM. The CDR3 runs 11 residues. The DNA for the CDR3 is TGTGCCAGCACAACATACAATGAGCAGTTCTTC. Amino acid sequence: CASTTYNEQFF.

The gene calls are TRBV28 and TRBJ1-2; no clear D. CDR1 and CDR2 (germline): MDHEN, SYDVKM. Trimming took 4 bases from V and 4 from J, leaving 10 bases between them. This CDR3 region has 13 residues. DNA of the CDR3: TGTGCCAGCAGTTCGAGGGTGGGCTATGGCTACACCTTC. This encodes CASSSRVGYGYTF.

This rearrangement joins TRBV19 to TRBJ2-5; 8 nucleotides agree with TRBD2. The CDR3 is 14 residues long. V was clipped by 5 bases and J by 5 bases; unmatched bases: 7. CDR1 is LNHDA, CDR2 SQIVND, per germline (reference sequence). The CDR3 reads CASSSRGGRETQYF. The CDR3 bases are TGTGCCAGTAGTTCTCGGGGGGGTCGGGAGACCCAGTACTTC.

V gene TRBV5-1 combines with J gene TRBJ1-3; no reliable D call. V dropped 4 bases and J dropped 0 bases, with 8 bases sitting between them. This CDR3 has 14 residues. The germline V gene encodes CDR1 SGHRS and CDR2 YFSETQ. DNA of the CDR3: TGCGCCAGCAGCCCACAGTTCTCTGGAAACACCATATATTTT. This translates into CASSPQFSGNTIYF.

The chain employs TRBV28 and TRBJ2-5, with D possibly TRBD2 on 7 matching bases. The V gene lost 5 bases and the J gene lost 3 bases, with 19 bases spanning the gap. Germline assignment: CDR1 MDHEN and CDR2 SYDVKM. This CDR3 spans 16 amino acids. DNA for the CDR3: TGTGCCAGCAGTAAATTGTCGCGGGGGCCGAAAGAGACCCAGTACTTC. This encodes CASSKLSRGPKETQYF.

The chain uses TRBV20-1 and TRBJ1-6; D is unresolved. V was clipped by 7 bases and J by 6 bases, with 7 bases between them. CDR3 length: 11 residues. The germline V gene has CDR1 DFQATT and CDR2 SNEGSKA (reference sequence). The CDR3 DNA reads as TGCAGTGGGAGGTTTAATTCACCCCTCCACTTT. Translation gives CSGRFNSPLHF.

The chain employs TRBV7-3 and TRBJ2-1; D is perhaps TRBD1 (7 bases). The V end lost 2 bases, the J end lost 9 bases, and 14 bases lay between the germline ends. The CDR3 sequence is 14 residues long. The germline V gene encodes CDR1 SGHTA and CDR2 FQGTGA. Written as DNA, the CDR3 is TGTGCCAGCAGCTTATCAGGGGGGCACGGTGAGCAGTTCTTC. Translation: CASSLSGGHGEQFF.

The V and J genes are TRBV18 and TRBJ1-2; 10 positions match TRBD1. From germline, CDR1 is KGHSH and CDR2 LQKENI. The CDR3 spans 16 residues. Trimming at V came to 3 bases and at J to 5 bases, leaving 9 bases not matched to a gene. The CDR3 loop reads CASSPNARDRGYGYTF. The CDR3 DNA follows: TGTGCCAGCTCACCCAACGCCCGGGACAGGGGTTATGGCTACACCTTC.

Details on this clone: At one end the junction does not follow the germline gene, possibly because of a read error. CDR3 sequence: CSVDRGGSEAFF. CDR3 in DNA: TGCAGCGTTGACCGGGGGGGCTCTGAGGCTTTCTTT. The chain joins TRBV29-1 to TRBJ1-1; the D gene is possibly TRBD1 (6 bases). Germline V CDR1 and CDR2: SQVTM, ANQGSEA. CDR3 length equals 12 residues.

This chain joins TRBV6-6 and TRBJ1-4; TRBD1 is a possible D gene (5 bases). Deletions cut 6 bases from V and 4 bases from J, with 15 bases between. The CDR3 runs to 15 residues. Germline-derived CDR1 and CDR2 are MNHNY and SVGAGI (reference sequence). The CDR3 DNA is TGTGCCAGCAGAAACCAACAGGAGAGTAATGAAAAACTGTTTTTT. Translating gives CASRNQQESNEKLFF.

CDR3 sequence reads: CASSFGRARSSYNEQFF. For the CDR3, the DNA is TGCGCCAGCAGCTTCGGGAGGGCCCGAAGCTCCTACAATGAGCAGTTCTTC. The chain combines TRBV5-1 with TRBJ2-1; 8 bases match TRBD2. V lost 2 bases, J lost 0 bases, and 7 bases stayed unmatched. Germline CDR1 is SGHRS and CDR2 is YFSETQ. This CDR3 spans 17 amino acids.